This entry lists 30 T cell receptor beta chains sequenced from one sample in a study of human T cells and chemical hapten exposure. Time point described: patch test 1, 2 weeks after DPC sensitization. Described treatment: therapeutic diphenylcyclopropenone sensitization with weekly scalp DPC. One entry per CDR3 protein, called by TCRdb with MiXCR from the RACE reads. Among around 150,000 distinct CDR3 sequences, more than 12% were seen once, and the ten largest hold 1.5% to 2%. The material was whole blood, obtained in connection with sensitization to the hapten diphenylcyclopropenone (DPC). The receptor source for this set is a woman aged 25 to 39 with alopecia areata. Some clones in this sample may be carry-over from other donors' samples.

The rearrangement joins TRBV18 to TRBJ1-5; TRBD1 agrees at 10 bases. CDR3 length: 16 residues. The ends lost 6 bases at V and 1 base at J; junction bases unmatched: 6. CDR1 is KGHSH and CDR2 is LQKENI in the germline V gene. The CDR3 region has the DNA TGTGCCAGCTCCCGCGGGACAGGGGTAAGCAATCAGCCCCAGCATTTT. The encoded protein is CASSRGTGVSNQPQHF.

The table lists this clonotype with a few counts. The chain is built from TRBV24-1 and TRBJ2-3; D remains unclear. Germline V lookup: CDR1 KGHDR, CDR2 SFDVKD. Trimming took off 0 bases at V and 9 bases at J, with 3 bases between the two ends. The CDR3 is made up of 11 amino acids. In nucleotides, the CDR3 is TGTGCCACCAGTGATTTGTTCACGCAGTATTTT. It specifies CATSDLFTQYF.

The CDR3 reads CASSPGLTGVEQYF. Written as DNA, the CDR3 is TGTGCCAGCTCACCAGGACTTACAGGGGTCGAGCAGTACTTC. This chain links TRBV18 with TRBJ2-7, with 7 positions matching TRBD1. This CDR3 has 14 amino acids. V was clipped by 2 bases and J by 6 bases; unmatched bases: 7. Germline-derived CDR1 and CDR2 are KGHSH and LQKENI.

This clonotype has a count of ten or more. The rearrangement links TRBV28 to TRBJ1-3, with D perhaps matching TRBD1 (6 bases). The V gene lost 8 bases and the J gene lost 4 bases, with 12 bases spanning the gap. CDR1 and CDR2 (germline): MDHEN, SYDVKM. This CDR3 region has 13 residues. In nucleotides, the CDR3 is TGTGCCAGCGGTCAGGGGTCCGGAAACACCATATATTTT. Protein: CASGQGSGNTIYF.

There are many counts of this clonotype. The chain has TRBV29-1 and TRBJ2-7, with 10 bases lining up with TRBD2. The CDR3 loop spans 13 amino acids. The germline CDR1 and CDR2 sequences are SQVTM and ANQGSEA. Losses at the gene ends were 6 bases for V and 7 bases for J; bases not matched to a gene: 9. CDR3 sequence (DNA): TGCAGCGTAGTAGCGGGAGGCCTCCGGGAGCAGTACTTC. Translating gives CSVVAGGLREQYF.

This rearrangement joins TRBV11-2 to TRBJ2-1; unclear D gene. CDR3 length: 16 residues. V lost 5 bases and J 0 bases, leaving 14 bases between the germline ends. Germline-derived CDR1 and CDR2 are SGHAT and FQNNGV. CDR3 residues: CASSEWQVSSYNEQFF. The CDR3 nucleotides read TGTGCCAGCAGCGAATGGCAGGTGAGCTCCTACAATGAGCAGTTCTTC.

The chain links TRBV7-9 to TRBJ1-2, with 9 positions matching TRBD1. This CDR3 contains 15 residues. CDR1 and CDR2 from the germline V gene are SEHNR and FQNEAQ (reference sequence). After removal of 5 bases from V and 6 bases from J, the junction contained 10 bases not matched to a gene. The CDR3 nucleotides read TGTGCCAGCAGCCCCGTTACAGGGGGCGTGGATGGCTACACCTTC. Translating gives CASSPVTGGVDGYTF.

This clonotype was detected ten times or more. CDR3 in amino acids: CSVEGTGILGYTF. CDR3 in DNA: TGCAGCGTTGAGGGGACAGGGATTCTTGGCTACACCTTC. This chain joins TRBV29-1 and TRBJ1-2; 9 bases fit TRBD1. The V and J ends lost 3 bases and 7 bases, in that order; junction bases with no gene match: 6. CDR3 size: 13 residues. The germline V gene has CDR1 SQVTM and CDR2 ANQGSEA.

This clonotype has at least ten counts. The J gene is TRBJ1-4, the V gene TRBV27, with D perhaps TRBD1 (5 bases). V lost 8 bases and J lost 2, with 18 bases in between. CDR1 is MNHEY, CDR2 SMNVEV, per germline (reference sequence). This CDR3 region has 16 residues. The CDR3 DNA reads TGTGCCAGCGGATTGTTTTTAGGGGCCACTAATGAAAAACTGTTTTTT. Its translation: CASGLFLGATNEKLFF.

The chain recombines TRBV13 with TRBJ1-4; D may be TRBD1 (5 bases). The CDR3 extends over 15 amino acids. Trimming shortened V by 4 bases and J by 6 bases, and 15 bases separated the two germline ends. Germline CDR1 PRHDT, CDR2 FYEKMQ (reference sequence). The CDR3 loop reads CASSSGSRGDEKLFF. In nucleotides, the CDR3 is TGTGCCAGCAGCTCAGGGTCACGCGGGGATGAAAAACTGTTTTTT.

This clonotype was picked up many times. The genes are TRBV20-1 and TRBJ2-3, with TRBD2 matching over 10 bases. The CDR3 has 15 residues. Looked up from germline, CDR1 is DFQATT and CDR2 is SNEGSKA (reference sequence). J was trimmed by 0 bases and V by 3 bases; bases with no gene match: 3. CDR3 DNA sequence: TGCAGTGCTAGCTTACTAGCGGGGAGCACAGATACGCAGTATTTT. Protein: CSASLLAGSTDTQYF.

This clonotype occurred many times. The chain joins TRBV28 to TRBJ2-5; D is undetermined. Trimming took off 5 bases at V and 5 bases at J, with 6 bases between the two ends. The CDR3 sequence is 11 residues long. CDR1 MDHEN and CDR2 SYDVKM come from the germline V gene. CDR3 loop: CASSRLETQYF. Written as DNA, the CDR3 is TGTGCCAGCAGTCGACTGGAGACCCAGTACTTC.

This clonotype was recorded a few times. V gene TRBV7-9 combines with J gene TRBJ2-7; 9 bases align to TRBD2. The CDR3 length is 13 residues. V lost 5 bases to trimming and J lost 5 bases; unmatched junction nucleotides: 4. From germline, CDR1 is SEHNR and CDR2 FQNEAQ (reference sequence). The DNA of the CDR3 is TGTGCCAGCAGCCCTACTAGCGGGCACGAGCAGTACTTC. It specifies CASSPTSGHEQYF.

This clonotype was found many times. The chain carries TRBV2 and TRBJ1-5, with D hard to call. Germline V gene lookup returns CDR1 SNHLY and CDR2 FYNNEI. The CDR3 is made up of 14 amino acids. V was clipped by 6 bases and J by 5 bases, with 14 bases between them. CDR3 nucleotide sequence: TGTGCCAGCAGCCAAGACTGGAGGGATCAGCCCCAGCATTTT. Translated: CASSQDWRDQPQHF.

The V gene is TRBV5-1, the J gene TRBJ1-4; 7 bases match TRBD1. Trimming removed 6 bases from V and 7 bases from J; junction bases left unmatched: 9. The germline V gene encodes CDR1 SGHRS and CDR2 YFSETQ. CDR3 size: 14 residues. The CDR3 sequence: CASTQDRLGEKLFF. CDR3 bases: TGCGCCAGCACTCAGGACAGGCTGGGTGAAAAACTGTTTTTT.

The gene calls are TRBV7-9 and TRBJ1-2, with a weak D call TRBD1 (5 bases). This CDR3 is 16 amino acids long. Per germline, CDR1 SEHNR and CDR2 FQNEAQ (reference sequence). Deletions cut 6 bases from V and 5 bases from J, with 22 bases between. CDR3 DNA sequence: TGTGCCAGCAGTCACGACTGGGGGTCCGTATGGTATGGCTACACCTTC. The encoded protein is CASSHDWGSVWYGYTF.

There are many counts of this clonotype. J is TRBJ2-3 and V is TRBV5-6, with D unclear. The germline V and J ends were trimmed by 0 bases and 2 bases, with 4 bases remaining between them. This CDR3 has 13 amino acids. Germline V lookup: CDR1 SGHDT, CDR2 YYEEEE. The CDR3 loop reads CASSLGDTDTQYF. The DNA for the CDR3 is TGTGCCAGCAGCTTGGGGGACACAGATACGCAGTATTTT. The variable domain in full, with the rest retrieved from reference TRBV5-6 and TRBJ2-3, is DAGVTQSPTHLIKTRGQQVTLRCSPKSGHDTVSWYQQALGQGPQFIFQYYEEEERQRGNFPDRFSGHQFPNYSSELNVNALLLGDSALYLCASSLGDTDTQYFGPGTRLTVL.

The chain joins TRBV28 to TRBJ2-5; 7 bases agree with TRBD1. The germline V gene has CDR1 MDHEN and CDR2 SYDVKM. CDR3 length: 15 amino acids. With 8 bases clipped from V and 1 base from J, the junction kept 10 bases outside the gene matches. In DNA form, the CDR3 reads TGTGCCAGCGTAGGGGGCGCTTGGGCCCAAGAGACCCAGTACTTC. This gives the protein CASVGGAWAQETQYF.

The CDR3 region is CASSFTNGAGELFF. Here the CDR3 DNA reads TGTGCCAGCAGCTTTACAAATGGGGCCGGGGAGCTGTTTTTT. The J gene is TRBJ2-2, the V gene TRBV7-3, with D unclear. Trimming took 3 bases from V and 6 from J, leaving 11 bases between them. The CDR3 is 14 residues long. Germline V gives CDR1 SGHTA, CDR2 FQGTGA.

This clonotype was observed a few times. The rearrangement links TRBV20-1 to TRBJ2-7; no reliable D call. The germline CDR1 and CDR2 sequences are DFQATT and SNEGSKA (reference sequence). The CDR3 contains 12 residues. V was clipped by 3 bases and J by 5 bases, with 11 bases between them. CDR3 region: CSASGSGDEQYF. The CDR3 nucleotides are TGCAGTGCTAGTGGTTCTGGGGACGAGCAGTACTTC.

The table lists this clonotype with a few counts. The gene calls are TRBV4-1 and TRBJ2-1, with 12 bases that match TRBD2. V shed 4 bases, J shed 8 bases, and the junction held 6 bases outside the gene matches. Germline V lookup: CDR1 MGHRA, CDR2 YSYEKL. The CDR3 is 15 residues long. The CDR3 loop reads CASSLLAGGFDEQFF. CDR3 nucleotides: TGCGCCAGCAGCCTGCTAGCGGGAGGGTTCGATGAGCAGTTCTTC.

This clonotype has just a few counts. The chain combines TRBV29-1 with TRBJ1-3; no clear D. Germline lookup yields CDR1 SQVTM and CDR2 ANQGSEA. This CDR3 region has 12 residues. V was pared by 4 bases and J by 4 bases, with 8 bases between. DNA of the CDR3: TGCAGCGTTGGAGTAGAAGGAAACACCATATATTTT. It is translated as CSVGVEGNTIYF.

This clonotype showed up just a few times. This rearrangement joins TRBV6-2 or TRBV6-3 to TRBJ2-4, with 7 bases that match TRBD2. Germline values: CDR1 MNHEY, CDR2 SVGEGT. The CDR3 is made up of 13 amino acids. V was pared by 6 bases and J by 3 bases, with 2 bases of the junction left unmatched. DNA for the CDR3: TGTGCCAGCAGAGGACTAGACAAAAACATTCAGTACTTC. It encodes CASRGLDKNIQYF.

The chain employs TRBV5-1 and TRBJ2-1; no definite D call. The CDR3 extends over 15 amino acids. Germline CDR1 and CDR2: SGHRS and YFSETQ. V was clipped by 1 base and J by 5 bases, with 13 bases between them. The CDR3 DNA reads as TGCGCCAGCAGCTTGACAAATCTATTCGACAATGAGCAGTTCTTC. Translated, it gives CASSLTNLFDNEQFF.

The genes are TRBV3-1 and TRBJ2-6; 9 bases match TRBD1. The CDR3 has 20 amino acids. V lost 5 bases and J lost 4; bases outside the gene matches: 18. Germline CDR1 is LGHDT and CDR2 is YNNKEL (reference sequence). The CDR3 DNA is TGTGCCAGCAGCGGACAGGGGTTTAGTTCTTGGAGCTCCGGGGCCAACGTCCTGACTTTC. Translating it yields CASSGQGFSSWSSGANVLTF.

A few counts support this clonotype. V and J are TRBV18 and TRBJ1-1, with a tentative D call TRBD1 (6 bases). Trimming stripped 10 bases from V and 1 base from J, with 16 bases between. This CDR3 spans 14 amino acids. Looked up from germline, CDR1 is KGHSH and CDR2 is LQKENI. The CDR3 DNA follows: TGTGCCACCATACGAGACAGGACGAACACTGAAGCTTTCTTT. This codes for CATIRDRTNTEAFF.

The rearrangement links TRBV5-4 to TRBJ2-1, with a weak D call TRBD1 (5 bases). The CDR3 extends over 13 amino acids. The V end lost 3 bases, the J end lost 9 bases, and 13 bases lay between the germline ends. CDR1 is SGHNT, CDR2 YYREEE, per germline (reference sequence). The CDR3 coding sequence is TGTGCCAGCAGCTGGGGCGAAGCCGGTGAGCAGTTCTTC. Protein product: CASSWGEAGEQFF.

This clonotype was detected many times. The V and J genes are TRBV29-1 and TRBJ1-1; D is ambiguous. Trimming took 1 base from V and 5 from J, leaving 11 bases between them. From germline, CDR1 is SQVTM and CDR2 ANQGSEA. This CDR3 contains 13 residues. CDR3 DNA: TGCAGCGTTGAAGGGGATTCTCGGACTGAAGCTTTCTTT. Protein sequence: CSVEGDSRTEAFF.

In its sample, this clonotype was seen a few times. This chain links TRBV18 with TRBJ2-1; maybe TRBD2 (5 bases). Looked up from germline, CDR1 is KGHSH and CDR2 is LQKENI. The V end was cut by 3 bases, the J end by 5 bases, with 11 bases between. The CDR3 runs 14 residues. The CDR3 sequence: CASSPPEADNEQFF. The CDR3 DNA is TGTGCCAGCTCACCGCCGGAGGCCGACAATGAGCAGTTCTTC.

This clonotype was picked up a small number of times. The chain recombines TRBV29-1 with TRBJ2-3, with 10 bases identical to TRBD2. CDR1 and CDR2 (germline): SQVTM, ANQGSEA. There are 17 residues in the CDR3. Trimming took 0 bases from V and 1 from J; bases not matched to a gene: 7. Written as DNA, the CDR3 is TGCAGCGTTGAAGATTTGGGGCTAGCGGGGGGCACAGATACGCAGTATTTT. Translated, it gives CSVEDLGLAGGTDTQYF.